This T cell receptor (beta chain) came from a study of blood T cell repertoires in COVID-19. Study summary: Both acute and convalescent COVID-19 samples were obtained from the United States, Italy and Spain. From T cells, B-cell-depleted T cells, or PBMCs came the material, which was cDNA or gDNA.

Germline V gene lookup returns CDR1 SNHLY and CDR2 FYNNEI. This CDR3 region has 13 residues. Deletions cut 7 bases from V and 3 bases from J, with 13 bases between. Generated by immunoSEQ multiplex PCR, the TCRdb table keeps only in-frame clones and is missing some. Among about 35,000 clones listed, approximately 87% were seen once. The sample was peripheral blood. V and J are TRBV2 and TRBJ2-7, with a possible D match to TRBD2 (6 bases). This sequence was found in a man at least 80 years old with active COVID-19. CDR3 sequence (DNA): TGTGCCAGCACGGAGCGGGTCCTCTACGAGCAGTACTTC. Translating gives CASTERVLYEQYF.